A single T cell receptor (beta chain) is shown here with its context. In the same sample, other DNA sequences code for this CDR3. These data are taken from a study of shared clonotypes between healthy human individuals. Study summary: CD4 naive and memory got three plates each, CD8 naive two, CD8 memory one.

Selected positively for CCR7 and CD45RO-negative, naive CD8 cells excluded terminally differentiated effector memory CD45RA+ cells. It was around 220 ng DNA, some 30,000 T cell genomes, that sorted-subset replicate PCRs used. Sequencing was performed with immunoSEQ multiplex PCR; in TCRdb, only in-frame clones are kept and a portion is missing. The sample has 2 million or so clones, 85% to 95% seen once. Germline values: CDR1 MNHEY, CDR2 SMNVEV (reference sequence). V was pared by 2 bases and J by 6 bases, with 3 bases of the junction left unmatched. The CDR3 is made up of 15 amino acids. The chain recombines TRBV27 with TRBJ2-1; 11 nucleotides align to TRBD2. The receptor's source is a man younger than 30 in good health. Sequencing was done on a sample of naive CD8+ T cells sorted from blood. The DNA for the CDR3 is TGTGCCAGCAGTTTAGTACTAGCGGGAGTCAATGAGCAGTTCTTC. Translated: CASSLVLAGVNEQFF.